The following is a TCR beta chain sequence with its context. As yet, its antigen is unknown. The PCR used 60 Vbeta and 13 Jbeta primers. Original data processing: The authors later counted 75 million to 90 million unique TCR beta chains, approximately 10 million of them shared. Sequenced by immunoSEQ multiplex PCR; TCRdb stores in-frame clones only, minus some. For V, J and clone size, that table is used; D and trimming come from the DNA. The table includes 100,000 to 150,000 clones, just under 85% detected once. The sample is drawn from a study of cytomegalovirus exposure and HLA in healthy donors. Study results and caveats: Being indistinguishable, some V segments were excluded, TRBV6-2 and TRBV6-3 among them. Later, TCR association rates were found to vary by HLA locus, highest for DRB1 and lowest for HLA-C. Researchers reportedly found TCR beta sequences accurately predicted most subjects' HLA-A and HLA-B alleles.

CDR1 is MGHRA and CDR2 is YSYEKL in the germline V gene. CDR3 size: 14 residues. V shed 4 bases and J shed 2 bases, with 10 bases lying between them. This sequence was found in a boy younger than 10 in good health and CMV-seronegative. This chain connects TRBV4-1 to TRBJ2-3, with a weak D call TRBD2 (6 bases). Sequencing was done on a sample of PBMCs. The CDR3 DNA is TGCGCCAGCAGCCCGGGGGATCCCACAGATACGCAGTATTTT. Translated: CASSPGDPTDTQYF.